This T cell receptor beta chain was found in a study of identical twins. V lost 4 bases and J 4 bases, leaving 14 bases between the germline ends. Germline V gene data show CDR1 as KGHDR and CDR2 as SFDVKD. The length of the CDR3 is 15 residues. Findings and caveats of the study: Surplus twin overlap in beta out-of-frame sequences was less pronounced.

With regard to this clonotype: Antigen: not known.

Using its own MiXCR run on the 5' RACE reads, TCRdb lists one record per CDR3 protein. The table lists a few hundred thousand distinct CDR3 sequences, about 8% of them singletons. The data also belong to a second study, concerning yellow fever vaccine responses in identical twins.

The V call is TRBV24-1, the J call TRBJ2-3; D is unresolved. The specimen sequenced was CD8+ T cells sorted from blood. The sequence was collected from a woman in her late teens or twenties in good health. CDR3 DNA: TGTGCCACCAGTGAATTTCGGGCCGCCTCAGATACGCAGTATTTT. Translation: CATSEFRAASDTQYF.